This record covers a single TCR beta chain. This sample was included in a study of blood T cell repertoires in COVID-19. Turning to the study itself: Samples representing acute and convalescent COVID-19 were sourced from the United States, Italy and Spain.

TCRdb's copy holds only in-frame clones and misses some; the assay was immunoSEQ multiplex PCR. This table holds 120,000 or so clones, approximately 80% found once. CDR3 length: 13 amino acids. V was pared by 1 base and J by 7 bases, with 7 bases between. From germline, CDR1 is MGHRA and CDR2 YSYEKL. This sequence was found in a human donor in a cohort sampled during active COVID-19. The chain has TRBV4-1 and TRBJ2-2; D remains ambiguous. Sequenced material: peripheral blood. This CDR3 is CASSQGGIGELFF. For the CDR3, the DNA is TGCGCCAGCAGCCAAGGAGGCATCGGGGAGCTGTTTTTT.